These 12 T cell receptor beta chains originate from one sample sequenced in a study of blood T cell repertoires in COVID-19. The method was immunoSEQ multiplex PCR; TCRdb's version includes in-frame clones alone and lacks a portion of them. Found here are some 350,000 clones, 88% of them singletons; the top ten hold 5%. Sequenced input: PBMCs or T cells enriched from blood (not recorded which). These receptors came from a man younger than 40 who had recovered from COVID-19.

This clone appeared many times. This sequence joins TRBV19 and TRBJ2-2, with a tentative D call TRBD1 (6 bases). The germline V and J ends were trimmed by 4 bases and 4 bases, with 16 bases remaining between them. The germline gives CDR1 LNHDA, CDR2 SQIVND (reference sequence). CDR3 length equals 16 residues. The CDR3 bases are TGTGCCAGTAGTACCCCACAGGGTCTGTTCACCGGGGAGCTGTTTTTT. This translates into CASSTPQGLFTGELFF.

The CDR3 region has the DNA TGTGCCAGCAGTGAATATGACAGGGCCCAAGAGACCCAGTACTTC. Its translation is CASSEYDRAQETQYF. The rearrangement links TRBV25-1 to TRBJ2-5; 7 bases are shared with TRBD1. After removal of 0 bases from V and 1 base from J, the junction contained 2 bases not matched to a gene. The V gene's germline CDR1 is MGHDK and CDR2 SYGVNS. The CDR3 is 15 amino acids. The whole variable domain, filled in from reference TRBV25-1 and TRBJ2-5, reads EADIYQTPRYLVIGTGKKITLECSQTMGHDKMYWYQQDPGMELHLIHYSYGVNSTEKGDLSSESTVSRIRTEHFPLTLESARPSHTSQYLCASSEYDRAQETQYFGPGTRLLVL.

V and J are TRBV7-9 and TRBJ2-7, with D perhaps TRBD1 (5 bases). The CDR3 extends over 16 amino acids. The germline V gene has CDR1 SEHNR and CDR2 FQNEAQ (reference sequence). V lost 2 bases, J lost 1 base, and 15 bases lay in between. The CDR3 is CASSLPKTELSYEQYF. The CDR3 DNA reads as TGTGCCAGCAGCTTACCGAAGACAGAATTATCCTACGAGCAGTACTTC.

The gene calls are TRBV23-1 and TRBJ2-7; D might be TRBD2 (7 bases). TRBV23-1 is assigned to the ORF class and has an uncertain function. V was trimmed by 2 bases and J by 1 base, leaving 33 bases between them. This CDR3 contains 22 residues. The CDR3 here is CASSQNPPPGANLAATSYEQYF. The CDR3 nucleotides are TGCGCCAGCAGTCAAAACCCCCCCCCGGGGGCGAACCTAGCGGCCACATCCTACGAGCAGTACTTC.

The chain recombines TRBV30 with TRBJ1-2; D not certain. Trimming left V 4 bases short and J 2 bases short, with 14 bases between. CDR1 and CDR2 (germline): GTSNPN, SVGIG (reference sequence). CDR3 length: 14 amino acids. CDR3 bases: TGTGCCTGGATCCCAGGCAGGTCAAACTATGGCTACACCTTC. Encoded protein: CAWIPGRSNYGYTF.

This rearrangement joins TRBV20-1 to TRBJ1-5; D unresolved. V was cut by 5 bases and J by 7 bases, with 3 bases left in between. Per germline, CDR1 DFQATT and CDR2 SNEGSKA (reference sequence). This CDR3 has 9 amino acids. The CDR3 reads CSAAQPQHF. The CDR3 DNA reads TGCAGTGCTGCGCAGCCCCAGCATTTT.

The chain uses TRBV9 and TRBJ2-1; 9 bases fit TRBD2. CDR1 is SGDLS and CDR2 is YYNGEE in the germline V gene. The V gene end was trimmed by 4 bases and the J gene end by 4 bases; junction bases not matched to a gene: 6. This CDR3 spans 15 amino acids. CDR3 residues: CASSPRSGGYNEQFF. The CDR3 bases are TGTGCCAGCAGCCCAAGGAGCGGGGGGTACAATGAGCAGTTCTTC.

The chain recombines TRBV9 with TRBJ1-2, with TRBD1 matching 10 bases. This CDR3 is 13 amino acids long. Germline V gene sequence: CDR1 SGDLS, CDR2 YYNGEE. The J segment lost 5 bases and the V segment lost 2 bases, leaving 0 bases of the junction unmatched. This chain's CDR3 is CASSVGQGYGYTF. CDR3 coding DNA: TGTGCCAGCAGCGTGGGACAGGGGTATGGCTACACCTTC.

V gene TRBV12-3 or TRBV12-4 combines with J gene TRBJ2-7; D may be TRBD1 (6 bases). The CDR3 is 12 residues long. V was clipped by 6 bases and J by 4 bases, with 10 bases between them. The CDR3 loop is CASSSDRYEQYF. DNA of the CDR3: TGTGCCAGCAGCTCTGACAGGTACGAGCAGTACTTC.

J is TRBJ2-7 and V is TRBV27; 7 nucleotides align to TRBD1. From germline, CDR1 is MNHEY and CDR2 SMNVEV (reference sequence). The CDR3 extends over 15 amino acids. The V gene end was trimmed by 5 bases and the J gene end by 3 bases; junction bases not matched to a gene: 10. The CDR3 region has the DNA TGTGCCAGCAGTCCCCGGCGGACAGGCTTCTACGAGCAGTACTTC. Encoded protein: CASSPRRTGFYEQYF.

This sequence joins TRBV24-1 and TRBJ2-3; 7 bases line up with TRBD1. Germline lookup yields CDR1 KGHDR and CDR2 SFDVKD. The CDR3 has 14 amino acids. V lost 4 bases, J lost 4 bases, and 4 bases stayed unmatched. DNA of the CDR3: TGTGCCACCAGTGACCTGACAGGGCCAGATACGCAGTATTTT. It is translated as CATSDLTGPDTQYF.

This chain links TRBV7-2 with TRBJ2-7; 7 bases align to TRBD2. Germline V gives CDR1 SGHTA, CDR2 FQGNSA. The CDR3 length is 15 residues. V lost 4 bases to trimming and J lost 2 bases; unmatched junction nucleotides: 8. Here the CDR3 DNA reads TGTGCCAGCAGCTCGGTGGGGGGGAGGGCCTACGAGCAGTACTTC. This codes for CASSSVGGRAYEQYF.